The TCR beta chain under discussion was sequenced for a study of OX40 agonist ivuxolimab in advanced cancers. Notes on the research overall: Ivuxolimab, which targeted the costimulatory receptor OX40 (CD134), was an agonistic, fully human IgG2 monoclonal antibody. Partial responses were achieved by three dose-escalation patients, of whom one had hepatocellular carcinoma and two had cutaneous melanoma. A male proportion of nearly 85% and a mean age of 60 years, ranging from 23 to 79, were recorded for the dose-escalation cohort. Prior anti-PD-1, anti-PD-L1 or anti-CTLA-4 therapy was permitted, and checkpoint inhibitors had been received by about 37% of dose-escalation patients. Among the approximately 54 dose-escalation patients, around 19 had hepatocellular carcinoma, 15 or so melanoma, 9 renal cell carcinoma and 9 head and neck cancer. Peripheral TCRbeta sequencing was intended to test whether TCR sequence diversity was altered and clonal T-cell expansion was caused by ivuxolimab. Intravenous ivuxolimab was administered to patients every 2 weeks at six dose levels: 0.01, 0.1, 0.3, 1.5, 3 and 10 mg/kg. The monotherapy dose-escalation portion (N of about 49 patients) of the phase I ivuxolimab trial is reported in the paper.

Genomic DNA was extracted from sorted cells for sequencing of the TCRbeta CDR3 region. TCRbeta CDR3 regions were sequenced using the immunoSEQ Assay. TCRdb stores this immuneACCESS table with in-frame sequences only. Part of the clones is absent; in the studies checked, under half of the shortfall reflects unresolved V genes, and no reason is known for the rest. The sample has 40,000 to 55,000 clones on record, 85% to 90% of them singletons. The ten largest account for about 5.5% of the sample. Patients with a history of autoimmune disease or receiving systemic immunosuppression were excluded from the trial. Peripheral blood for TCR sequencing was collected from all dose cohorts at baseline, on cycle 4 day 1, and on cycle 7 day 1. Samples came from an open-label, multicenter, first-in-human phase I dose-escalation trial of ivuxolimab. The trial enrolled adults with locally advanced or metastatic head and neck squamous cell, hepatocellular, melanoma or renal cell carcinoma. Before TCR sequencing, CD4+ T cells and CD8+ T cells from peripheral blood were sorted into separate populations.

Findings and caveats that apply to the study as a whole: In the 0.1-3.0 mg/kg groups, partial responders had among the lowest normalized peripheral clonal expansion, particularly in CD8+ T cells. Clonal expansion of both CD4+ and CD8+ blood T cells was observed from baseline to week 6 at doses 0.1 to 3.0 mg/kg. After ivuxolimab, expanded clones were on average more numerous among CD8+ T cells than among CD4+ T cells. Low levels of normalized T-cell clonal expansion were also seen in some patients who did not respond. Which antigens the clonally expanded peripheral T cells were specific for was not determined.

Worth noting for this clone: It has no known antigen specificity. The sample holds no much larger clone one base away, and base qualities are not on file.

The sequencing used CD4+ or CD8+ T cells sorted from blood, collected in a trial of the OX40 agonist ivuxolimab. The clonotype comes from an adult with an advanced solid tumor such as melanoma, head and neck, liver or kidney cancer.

Here the CDR3 is given as CASSERVSVYNEQFF. The nucleotide sequence is given as TGTGCCAGCTCCGAGAGGGTCAGTGTCTACAATGAGCAGTTCTTC. The rearrangement joined TRBV18 to TRBJ2-1; the D gene is perhaps TRBD2, from 5 matching bases. CDR1 KGHSH and CDR2 LQKENI are derived from the germline V gene. The CDR3 runs 15 amino acids, cysteine and phenylalanine included. Of the read, only the CDR3 DNA is kept; its 45 bases are in frame from base 1. Trimming takes 6 bases from V and 3 bases from J, and the germline ends sit 15 bases apart.